These T cell receptor beta chains were read from a single sample in a study of cytomegalovirus exposure and HLA in healthy donors. The data were produced by immunoSEQ multiplex PCR, yet TCRdb's version contains in-frame clones alone and is incomplete. The top ten clones hold around 2.4% of a sample with some 70,000 clones, 96% of them seen once. Specimen: PBMCs. Receptors originate from a man younger than 30 in good health and CMV-seronegative. The CDR3 runs from the conserved cysteine through the conserved F or W. Fields, in order: clone size, J gene, V gene, D gene, CDR3 protein, CDR3 DNA. D genes are given only for firm matches. Expanded clones get a size class; other rows say once, few or many, or leave the size out.

abundance: -; j_gene: TRBJ2-5; v_gene: TRBV29-1; d_gene: TRBD1; CDR3aa: CSVDRGKETQYF; CDR3nt: TGCAGCGTCGACAGGGGAAAAGAGACCCAGTACTTC
abundance: -; j_gene: TRBJ2-5; v_gene: TRBV30; d_gene: -; CDR3aa: CAWTPRSSGETQYF; CDR3nt: TGTGCCTGGACCCCCCGGTCGTCCGGGGAGACCCAGTACTTC
abundance: -; j_gene: TRBJ2-5; v_gene: TRBV19; d_gene: -; CDR3aa: CASSKSATGQKETQYF; CDR3nt: TGTGCCAGTAGTAAGTCGGCGACAGGTCAGAAAGAGACCCAGTACTTC
abundance: -; j_gene: TRBJ1-2; v_gene: TRBV28; d_gene: -; CDR3aa: CASSLSQGRAFYGYTF; CDR3nt: TGTGCCAGCAGTTTATCCCAGGGCAGGGCATTCTATGGCTACACCTTC
abundance: -; j_gene: TRBJ1-5; v_gene: TRBV4-1; d_gene: -; CDR3aa: CASSQGLDQPQHF; CDR3nt: TGCGCCAGCAGCCAAGGCCTAGATCAGCCCCAGCATTTT
abundance: -; j_gene: TRBJ2-2; v_gene: TRBV2; d_gene: -; CDR3aa: CASSVQGGAGELFF; CDR3nt: TGTGCCAGCAGTGTCCAGGGGGGAGCCGGGGAGCTGTTTTTT
abundance: -; j_gene: TRBJ2-7; v_gene: TRBV6-6; d_gene: TRBD2; CDR3aa: CASKGLAGEQYF; CDR3nt: TGTGCCAGTAAGGGGCTAGCGGGAGAGCAGTACTTC
abundance: -; j_gene: TRBJ2-7; v_gene: TRBV5-8; d_gene: -; CDR3aa: CASRVPAGALSYEQYF; CDR3nt: TGTGCCAGCAGGGTCCCGGCTGGGGCGCTCTCCTACGAGCAGTACTTC
abundance: -; j_gene: TRBJ1-2; v_gene: TRBV6-6; d_gene: -; CDR3aa: CASSPQGSDGYTF; CDR3nt: TGTGCCAGCAGTCCACAGGGAAGTGATGGCTACACCTTC
abundance: -; j_gene: TRBJ1-1; v_gene: TRBV27; d_gene: -; CDR3aa: CASSRNTEAFF; CDR3nt: TGTGCCAGCAGTCGGAACACTGAAGCTTTCTTT
abundance: -; j_gene: TRBJ2-5; v_gene: TRBV7-9; d_gene: -; CDR3aa: CASSLPPGGTPETQYF; CDR3nt: TGTGCCAGCAGCTTACCCCCCGGAGGGACCCCAGAGACCCAGTACTTC
abundance: -; j_gene: TRBJ1-2; v_gene: TRBV10-2; d_gene: -; CDR3aa: CATSPGEGRYTF; CDR3nt: TGCGCCACCTCTCCCGGGGAAGGTCGCTACACCTTC
abundance: once; j_gene: TRBJ2-7; v_gene: TRBV7-9; d_gene: TRBD1; CDR3aa: CASSLRDTGDRDEQYF; CDR3nt: TGTGCCAGCAGCTTACGGGACACAGGGGACAGGGACGAGCAGTACTTC
abundance: -; j_gene: TRBJ1-3; v_gene: TRBV27; d_gene: -; CDR3aa: CASSPRGGGNTIYF; CDR3nt: TGTGCCAGCAGTCCGCGGGGCGGAGGAAACACCATATATTTT
abundance: -; j_gene: TRBJ2-1; v_gene: TRBV5-1; d_gene: TRBD2; CDR3aa: CASRWTSGNEQFF; CDR3nt: TGCGCCAGCAGGTGGACTAGCGGAAATGAGCAGTTCTTC
abundance: -; j_gene: TRBJ2-7; v_gene: TRBV25-1; d_gene: -; CDR3aa: CASSESYEQYF; CDR3nt: TGTGCCAGCAGTGAATCATACGAGCAGTACTTC
abundance: -; j_gene: TRBJ2-7; v_gene: TRBV29-1; d_gene: -; CDR3aa: CSVETGRKVYEQYF; CDR3nt: TGCAGCGTTGAGACAGGCAGGAAAGTCTACGAGCAGTACTTC
abundance: -; j_gene: TRBJ2-1; v_gene: TRBV2; d_gene: TRBD1; CDR3aa: CASTGTGKNEQFF; CDR3nt: TGTGCCAGTACCGGGACAGGGAAAAATGAGCAGTTCTTC
abundance: -; j_gene: TRBJ1-1; v_gene: TRBV7-8; d_gene: -; CDR3aa: CASSTDRRNTEAFF; CDR3nt: TGTGCCAGCAGCACGGACAGAAGGAACACTGAAGCTTTCTTT
abundance: -; j_gene: TRBJ2-2; v_gene: TRBV19; d_gene: -; CDR3aa: CASSIGGGSTGELFF; CDR3nt: TGTGCCAGTAGTATAGGCGGAGGATCCACCGGGGAGCTGTTTTTT
abundance: -; j_gene: TRBJ1-1; v_gene: TRBV10-2; d_gene: -; CDR3aa: CASSAGNTEAFF; CDR3nt: TGCGCCAGCAGTGCAGGGAACACTGAAGCTTTCTTT
abundance: -; j_gene: TRBJ1-4; v_gene: TRBV11-2; d_gene: TRBD1; CDR3aa: CASRPNRGDEKLFF; CDR3nt: TGTGCCAGCAGACCTAACAGGGGTGATGAAAAACTGTTTTTT
abundance: -; j_gene: TRBJ2-7; v_gene: TRBV6-1; d_gene: TRBD1; CDR3aa: CASSRDDRAVYF; CDR3nt: TGTGCCAGCAGCCGCGATGACAGGGCTGTGTACTTC
abundance: -; j_gene: TRBJ2-2; v_gene: TRBV15; d_gene: -; CDR3aa: CATSRDRTGTQTGELFF; CDR3nt: TGTGCCACCAGCAGAGATCGTACCGGGACACAGACCGGGGAGCTGTTTTTT
abundance: -; j_gene: TRBJ1-2; v_gene: TRBV6-6; d_gene: -; CDR3aa: CASRGDYGYTF; CDR3nt: TGTGCCAGCAGGGGAGACTATGGCTACACCTTC
abundance: -; j_gene: TRBJ1-2; v_gene: TRBV30; d_gene: -; CDR3aa: CARGDGAGGYTF; CDR3nt: TGTGCCCGGGGGGATGGGGCAGGAGGCTACACCTTC
abundance: -; j_gene: TRBJ1-2; v_gene: TRBV27; d_gene: TRBD1; CDR3aa: CASSLTGGPYGYTF; CDR3nt: TGTGCCAGCAGTTTGACAGGGGGCCCTTATGGCTACACCTTC
abundance: -; j_gene: TRBJ2-1; v_gene: TRBV27; d_gene: -; CDR3aa: CASSFGGRRGEQFF; CDR3nt: TGTGCCAGCAGTTTCGGCGGGCGGCGGGGTGAGCAGTTCTTC
abundance: -; j_gene: TRBJ2-1; v_gene: TRBV7-9; d_gene: TRBD2; CDR3aa: CASSPPGTSGNREQFF; CDR3nt: TGTGCCAGCAGCCCACCGGGGACTAGCGGGAACCGTGAGCAGTTCTTC
abundance: -; j_gene: TRBJ1-5; v_gene: TRBV9; d_gene: TRBD1; CDR3aa: CASSPRTGVDQPQHF; CDR3nt: TGTGCCAGCAGCCCAAGGACAGGGGTAGATCAGCCCCAGCATTTT
abundance: -; j_gene: TRBJ2-7; v_gene: TRBV11-3; d_gene: TRBD1; CDR3aa: CASSHGTGGEQYF; CDR3nt: TGTGCCAGCAGCCACGGGACAGGGGGCGAGCAGTACTTC
abundance: -; j_gene: TRBJ1-2; v_gene: TRBV11-2; d_gene: -; CDR3aa: CASSPQGGHNYGYTF; CDR3nt: TGTGCCAGCAGCCCTCAGGGAGGGCATAACTATGGCTACACCTTC
abundance: few; j_gene: TRBJ2-7; v_gene: TRBV6-1; d_gene: -; CDR3aa: CASSERGFTYEQYF; CDR3nt: TGTGCCAGCAGTGAAAGAGGGTTTACCTACGAGCAGTACTTC
abundance: -; j_gene: TRBJ1-2; v_gene: TRBV19; d_gene: -; CDR3aa: CASSTGVNYGYTF; CDR3nt: TGTGCCAGTAGTACAGGGGTTAACTATGGCTACACCTTC
abundance: -; j_gene: TRBJ1-1; v_gene: TRBV10-3; d_gene: TRBD1; CDR3aa: CATGQGWNTEAFF; CDR3nt: TGTGCCACGGGACAGGGGTGGAACACTGAAGCTTTCTTT
abundance: -; j_gene: TRBJ1-2; v_gene: TRBV2; d_gene: -; CDR3aa: CASGTNIGYGYTF; CDR3nt: TGTGCCAGCGGGACAAATATCGGGTATGGCTACACCTTC
abundance: few; j_gene: TRBJ1-1; v_gene: TRBV11-2; d_gene: -; CDR3aa: CASSSIFQTSSFGNTEAFF; CDR3nt: TGTGCCAGCAGCTCCATCTTTCAGACATCCTCATTTGGGAACACTGAAGCTTTCTTT
abundance: -; j_gene: TRBJ2-5; v_gene: TRBV11-2; d_gene: -; CDR3aa: CASSLFQGQETQYF; CDR3nt: TGTGCCAGCAGCTTGTTTCAGGGCCAAGAGACCCAGTACTTC
abundance: once; j_gene: TRBJ2-6; v_gene: TRBV19; d_gene: -; CDR3aa: CASSIRGSGANVLTF; CDR3nt: TGTGCCAGTAGTATTAGGGGATCTGGGGCCAACGTCCTGACTTTC
abundance: -; j_gene: TRBJ1-2; v_gene: TRBV19; d_gene: -; CDR3aa: CASSTAGTPDRSF; CDR3nt: TGTGCCAGTAGTACCGCCGGGACACCCGATCGCAGCTTC
abundance: -; j_gene: TRBJ2-7; v_gene: TRBV4-2; d_gene: -; CDR3aa: CASSQDSSVGSMYEQYF; CDR3nt: TGTGCCAGCAGCCAAGATTCTAGTGTCGGGAGCATGTACGAGCAGTACTTC
abundance: -; j_gene: TRBJ1-1; v_gene: TRBV19; d_gene: -; CDR3aa: CASSIATGRNTEAFF; CDR3nt: TGTGCCAGTAGTATAGCTACAGGGAGGAACACTGAAGCTTTCTTT
abundance: -; j_gene: TRBJ1-1; v_gene: TRBV6-5; d_gene: -; CDR3aa: CASSTPLGNTEAFF; CDR3nt: TGTGCCAGCAGTACACCCCTGGGCAACACTGAAGCTTTCTTT
abundance: -; j_gene: TRBJ2-3; v_gene: TRBV25-1; d_gene: TRBD2; CDR3aa: CASSWEGPDTQYF; CDR3nt: TGTGCCAGCAGTTGGGAGGGGCCAGATACGCAGTATTTT
abundance: -; j_gene: TRBJ2-1; v_gene: TRBV19; d_gene: -; CDR3aa: CASTAGPYNEQFF; CDR3nt: TGTGCCAGTACCGCGGGGCCCTACAATGAGCAGTTCTTC
abundance: -; j_gene: TRBJ1-2; v_gene: TRBV19; d_gene: TRBD1; CDR3aa: CASRKQGAEDGYTF; CDR3nt: TGTGCCAGTAGAAAACAGGGGGCAGAGGATGGCTACACCTTC
abundance: -; j_gene: TRBJ2-3; v_gene: TRBV7-2; d_gene: -; CDR3aa: CASSLDREDTQYF; CDR3nt: TGTGCCAGCAGCTTAGACAGGGAGGATACGCAGTATTTT
abundance: -; j_gene: TRBJ2-3; v_gene: TRBV6-5; d_gene: TRBD2; CDR3aa: CASSQRGASDTQYF; CDR3nt: TGTGCCAGCAGTCAGCGGGGGGCGTCAGATACGCAGTATTTT
abundance: -; j_gene: TRBJ2-7; v_gene: TRBV5-6; d_gene: -; CDR3aa: CASSFLRTETYEQYF; CDR3nt: TGTGCCAGCAGCTTTTTACGCACAGAGACCTACGAGCAGTACTTC
abundance: -; j_gene: TRBJ2-2; v_gene: TRBV28; d_gene: -; CDR3aa: CASSSGPNTGELFF; CDR3nt: TGTGCCAGCAGTTCCGGTCCGAACACCGGGGAGCTGTTTTTT
abundance: -; j_gene: TRBJ1-4; v_gene: TRBV9; d_gene: TRBD1; CDR3aa: CASSLGGRGTNEKLFF; CDR3nt: TGTGCCAGCAGCCTAGGGGGCAGGGGAACTAATGAAAAACTGTTTTTT
abundance: -; j_gene: TRBJ2-1; v_gene: TRBV4-1; d_gene: TRBD2; CDR3aa: CASSQASGGGVNEQFF; CDR3nt: TGCGCCAGCAGCCAGGCTAGCGGGGGAGGGGTGAATGAGCAGTTCTTC
abundance: -; j_gene: TRBJ2-5; v_gene: TRBV9; d_gene: TRBD2; CDR3aa: CASSPASGVGETQYF; CDR3nt: TGTGCCAGCAGCCCCGCTAGCGGGGTGGGGGAGACCCAGTACTTC
abundance: -; j_gene: TRBJ1-3; v_gene: TRBV11-2; d_gene: -; CDR3aa: CASSLSQGNTIYF; CDR3nt: TGTGCCAGCAGCTTATCTCAGGGAAACACCATATATTTT
abundance: -; j_gene: TRBJ2-1; v_gene: TRBV10-2; d_gene: -; CDR3aa: CASRSGYNEQFF; CDR3nt: TGCGCCAGCAGATCGGGTTACAATGAGCAGTTCTTC